Below, 20 T cell receptor beta chains from the same sample are listed, as sequenced in a study of cytomegalovirus exposure and HLA in healthy donors. Amplification used 60 Vbeta primers and 13 Jbeta primers. Libraries were prepared by immunoSEQ multiplex PCR; TCRdb keeps only in-frame clonotypes and omits some of them. The sample includes some 100,000 clones, 79% of them seen just once. The sequencing sample was made of PBMCs. All receptors come from a male donor in good health and CMV-seropositive.

The genes are TRBV5-1 and TRBJ1-5, with 7 positions matching TRBD1. This CDR3 is built from 14 residues. The germline CDR1 and CDR2 sequences are SGHRS and YFSETQ. With 5 bases clipped from V and 2 bases from J, the junction kept 4 bases outside the gene matches. The CDR3 region is CASSQGDGNQPQHF. CDR3 DNA: TGCGCCAGCAGTCAGGGGGACGGCAATCAGCCCCAGCATTTT.

CDR3 nucleotides: TGTGCCAGCAGCGCAACAGGGGGGCCGGAGACCCAGTACTTC. Amino acid sequence: CASSATGGPETQYF. The chain has TRBV9 and TRBJ2-5, with 8 bases matching TRBD1. Germline V gene sequence: CDR1 SGDLS, CDR2 YYNGEE. The CDR3 has 14 amino acids. The J segment lost 5 bases and the V segment lost 3 bases, leaving 6 bases of the junction unmatched.

This clone was observed a few times. This chain joins TRBV5-6 and TRBJ1-1, with D unclear. The CDR3 covers 14 residues. V dropped 0 bases and J dropped 3 bases, with 9 bases sitting between them. Germline assignment: CDR1 SGHDT and CDR2 YYEEEE. The CDR3 nucleotides read TGTGCCAGCAGCTTGGTTGGTTCGGACACTGAAGCTTTCTTT. Residues: CASSLVGSDTEAFF.

The chain has TRBV2 and TRBJ2-5; weak D call: TRBD2 (6 bases). V was cut by 4 bases and J by 2 bases, with 14 bases left in between. The germline gives CDR1 SNHLY, CDR2 FYNNEI. The CDR3 is 15 amino acids. The DNA of the CDR3 is TGTGCCAGCAGTGCCGGGGTGGGGAGGCAAGAGACCCAGTACTTC. It codes for CASSAGVGRQETQYF.

The chain recombines TRBV4-1 with TRBJ1-4; D is perhaps TRBD1 (6 bases). Germline V gene data show CDR1 as MGHRA and CDR2 as YSYEKL. The ends were cut back, 2 bases at V and 5 bases at J, with 15 bases in the middle. The CDR3 runs 16 residues. The CDR3 protein is CASSQSGVRGNEKLFF. The CDR3 DNA reads as TGCGCCAGCAGCCAATCAGGGGTCCGGGGAAATGAAAAACTGTTTTTT.

The V and J genes are TRBV2 and TRBJ1-1; 11 bases fit TRBD1. There are 14 residues in the CDR3. From germline, CDR1 is SNHLY and CDR2 FYNNEI. After removal of 6 bases from V and 4 bases from J, the junction contained 4 bases not matched to a gene. The CDR3 spells CASREGTGGTEAFF. CDR3 nucleotide sequence: TGTGCCAGCAGGGAGGGGACAGGGGGCACTGAAGCTTTCTTT.

This clone was seen a few times. The chain recombines TRBV6-5 with TRBJ2-1, with D tentatively TRBD2 (5 bases). Germline CDR1 MNHEY, CDR2 SVGAGI. Trimming took off 7 bases at V and 8 bases at J, with 9 bases between the two ends. The CDR3 is 11 residues long. The CDR3 region is CASTHGDEQFF. CDR3 coding DNA: TGTGCCAGCACCCACGGGGATGAGCAGTTCTTC.

This sequence joins TRBV6-1 and TRBJ1-4; D is undetermined. Germline V gives CDR1 MNHNS, CDR2 SASEGT. This CDR3 has 15 residues. The V gene lost 0 bases and the J gene lost 5 bases, with 10 bases spanning the gap. CDR3 sequence reads: CASSEASRSNEKLFF. The CDR3 DNA is TGTGCCAGCAGTGAAGCAAGTCGGTCGAATGAAAAACTGTTTTTT.

The V gene is TRBV6-5, the J gene TRBJ1-2; maybe TRBD1 (5 bases). This CDR3 is built from 11 residues. Deletions cut 11 bases from V and 4 bases from J, with 11 bases between. Germline loops: CDR1 MNHEY, CDR2 SVGAGI. The CDR3 coding sequence is TGTGCCGGTAACGGGGGCTATGGCTACACCTTC. Translation: CAGNGGYGYTF.

This sequence joins TRBV5-4 and TRBJ2-7; TRBD1 matches at 10 bases. The length of the CDR3 is 15 residues. V shed 4 bases, J shed 3 bases, and the junction held 7 bases outside the gene matches. CDR1 and CDR2 from the germline V gene are SGHNT and YYREEE (reference sequence). The CDR3 DNA sequence: TGTGCCAGCAGCCCGCCGGGACAGGGGATCTACGAGCAGTACTTC. Amino acids: CASSPPGQGIYEQYF.

The chain uses TRBV30 and TRBJ1-1; tentatively, D is TRBD1 (6 bases). This CDR3 comprises 14 residues. The V gene lost 0 bases and the J gene lost 4 bases, with 12 bases spanning the gap. The germline gives CDR1 GTSNPN, CDR2 SVGIG (reference sequence). CDR3 residues: CAWSVLQGSTEAFF. CDR3 coding DNA: TGTGCCTGGAGTGTATTACAGGGAAGCACTGAAGCTTTCTTT.

J is TRBJ1-1 and V is TRBV5-4; TRBD1 matches 7 bases. Per germline, CDR1 SGHNT and CDR2 YYREEE (reference sequence). Germline trimming cut 3 bases from V and 4 bases from J; bases unmatched to any gene: 6. CDR3 length equals 14 residues. The CDR3 protein is CASSYPTGPTEAFF. DNA for the CDR3: TGTGCCAGCAGCTACCCGACAGGGCCCACTGAAGCTTTCTTT.

Regarding this clone: Other DNA sequences in this specimen translate into the identical CDR3. The CDR3 is CASSLTGGGTDTQYF. In DNA form, the CDR3 reads TGTGCCAGCAGCTTAACAGGGGGGGGCACAGATACGCAGTATTTT. The chain recombines TRBV7-3 with TRBJ2-3, with D maybe TRBD2 (7 bases). The CDR3 runs to 15 residues. V gave up 0 bases and J gave up 1 base, with 8 bases separating them. The germline gives CDR1 SGHTA, CDR2 FQGTGA.

The chain employs TRBV5-4 and TRBJ1-5; D may be TRBD1 (5 bases). Trimming left V 6 bases short and J 10 bases short, with 17 bases between. The CDR3 consists of 13 residues. Germline CDR1 and CDR2: SGHNT and YYREEE (reference sequence). In DNA, the CDR3 is TGTGCCAGCACCCCCGGACCCGGGGGTCCCCAGCATTTT. Translated: CASTPGPGGPQHF.

The chain links TRBV2 to TRBJ2-6; D uncertain. The CDR3 is made up of 16 amino acids. With 7 bases removed from V and 0 bases from J, the gap between germline ends came to 13 bases. Germline-derived CDR1 and CDR2 are SNHLY and FYNNEI. CDR3 loop: CASKAAESSGANVLTF. The CDR3 nucleotides are TGTGCCAGCAAGGCGGCGGAATCCTCTGGGGCCAACGTCCTGACTTTC.

This chain links TRBV5-1 with TRBJ1-2; possible D gene TRBD1, 5 bases. V was clipped by 2 bases and J by 3 bases, with 8 bases between them. The CDR3 spans 13 residues. The germline gives CDR1 SGHRS, CDR2 YFSETQ. CDR3 sequence reads: CASSFGGDYGYTF. As DNA, the CDR3 is TGCGCCAGCAGCTTCGGGGGGGACTATGGCTACACCTTC.

This clone was detected a few times. The chain is built from TRBV4-1 and TRBJ2-7; D gene uncertain. Trimming removed 0 bases at V and 2 bases at J, with 14 bases between. CDR3 size: 16 residues. Per the germline V gene, CDR1 is MGHRA and CDR2 is YSYEKL. CDR3 residues: CASSQEEISPPYEQYF. The CDR3 nucleotides are TGCGCCAGCAGCCAAGAAGAAATAAGCCCGCCCTACGAGCAGTACTTC.

Here the CDR3 reads CASSPTGGPDSPLHF. CDR3 nucleotides: TGTGCCAGCTCTCCGACAGGGGGCCCTGATTCACCCCTCCACTTT. The V and J genes are TRBV18 and TRBJ1-6; TRBD1 matches 10 bases. The V and J ends lost 6 bases and 8 bases, in that order; junction bases with no gene match: 7. CDR1 and CDR2 (germline): KGHSH, LQKENI. The CDR3 length is 15 residues.

The rearrangement joins TRBV7-3 to TRBJ2-5; 7 bases agree with TRBD1. The junction had 2 bases not matched to a gene; V was cut back by 3 bases and J by 1 base. In germline, CDR1 is SGHTA, CDR2 FQGTGA. This CDR3 has 14 amino acids. CDR3 residues: CASSLTGSQETQYF. The CDR3 DNA reads TGTGCCAGCAGCTTGACAGGGTCCCAAGAGACCCAGTACTTC.

This chain connects TRBV30 to TRBJ2-7; 9 nucleotides line up with TRBD2. Germline CDR1 GTSNPN, CDR2 SVGIG (reference sequence). With 3 bases clipped from V and 3 bases from J, the junction kept 9 bases outside the gene matches. The CDR3 length is 15 residues. The DNA of the CDR3 is TGTGCCTGGAGCAGAATGAGGACTAGCGACTACGAGCAGTACTTC. Encoded protein: CAWSRMRTSDYEQYF.